This T cell receptor beta chain appears in the sequencing data of a study of breast tumors, draining lymph nodes, adjacent tissues (dated by TCRdb to 2016 to 2018). At the level of the whole study: The study compared TCR beta repertoires across tumor, adjacent nontumor tissue and axillary lymph nodes from breast cancer patients. In human breast cancer, the study set out to assess how tumor, surrounding tissue and draining lymph node repertoires relate to one another and whether T cells might be exchanged between them.

Reads for this sample came from an Illumina HiSeq 2000. TCR beta chain libraries were generated through multiplex PCR amplification. The amplified TCR beta chain products were analyzed by high-throughput sequencing. The public reads were quality trimmed at Q25 with fastp and then assembled into clones with MiXCR by TCRdb, keeping productive beta chains. Every distinct CDR3 protein forms one entry, paired with its most common genes and DNA. Within this sample are 20,000 or so distinct CDR3 sequences, with more than 25% of them counted one time only. In total, the top ten clones hold around 10% of the sample. Broader findings and caveats from the paper: Tumor and nontumor tissue repertoires were significantly more similar in luminal-like than in basal-like breast cancer. Rather than being directly demonstrated, the conclusion that tumor T cells originate in lymph nodes was presented as consistent with a hypothesis. A scenario in which most tumor T cells derive from the lymph node and then expand within tumor tissue was judged to be consistent with the data. T-cell repertoire diversity in tumors was found to be lower than in lymph nodes but higher than in nontumor tissue, and preferential V and J gene usage was observed.

In this sample, this clonotype turned up many times. Its antigen is still unknown. An end of the junction does not agree with germline; a read error may underlie this. From its cysteine to its phenylalanine, the CDR3 spans 15 amino acids. Kept here is only the CDR3 DNA, which spans 45 bases and is read in frame from base 1. Per the germline V gene (reference sequence), SSHAT is the CDR1 and FNYEAQ is the CDR2. The TCR comes from a female donor with breast cancer. Some clones in this sample may be carry-over from other donors' samples. The chain couples TRBV7-7 to TRBJ2-1, with TRBD2 perhaps the D gene, on 6 matching bases. Specimen: breast tumor tissue. The CDR3 reads CASSLAVGSYNEQFF. The nucleotide sequence reads TGTGCTAGCAGCTTAGCGGTGGGCTCCTACAATGAGCAGTTCTTC.